These 31 T cell receptor beta chains were sequenced from one sample in a study of T cell changes during pregnancy in multiple sclerosis (dated by TCRdb to the late 2010s). The protocol used for the library was the immunoSEQ multiplex PCR assay. Drawn from immuneACCESS, this table holds only the in-frame rearrangements with V and J called that TCRdb kept. Clones are partly lost; checked studies trace under half to an unresolved V gene and leave the rest unexplained. This sample gives nearly 60,000 clones in total; about 90% of them show up just once. The ten biggest clones cover 0.4% to 0.5% of the sample. The sequences come from CD4+ T cells from peripheral blood mononuclear cells, collected after pregnancy. These receptors were collected from a female donor in good health, enrolled as a control in a pregnancy study.

The V and J genes are TRBV30 and TRBJ1-4; D might be TRBD1 (6 bases). CDR1 is GTSNPN, CDR2 SVGIG, per germline (reference sequence). V lost 3 bases and J 4 bases, leaving 12 bases between the germline ends. The CDR3 sequence is 14 residues long. CDR3 in DNA: TGTGCCTGGAGACAGGGACCGAGTAATGAAAAACTGTTTTTT. This codes for CAWRQGPSNEKLFF.

The chain joins TRBV12-5 to TRBJ2-1; 7 bases align to TRBD1. CDR1 and CDR2 (germline): LGHNT, FRNRAP. Trimming removed 3 bases from V and 4 bases from J; junction bases left unmatched: 15. The CDR3 consists of 18 residues. DNA of the CDR3: TGTGCTAGTGGTTTAAATAAAGGGACAGCCTATAGATACAATGAGCAGTTCTTC. As protein: CASGLNKGTAYRYNEQFF.

This chain uses TRBV4-3 with TRBJ1-2; D not resolved. The CDR3 loop spans 15 amino acids. V was cut by 0 bases and J by 1 base, with 9 bases left in between. In germline, CDR1 is LGHNA, CDR2 YSLEER. The CDR3, as DNA: TGCGCCAGCAGCCAAGACCCCACAGATAACTATGGCTACACCTTC. Amino acid sequence: CASSQDPTDNYGYTF.

CDR3 in amino acids: CASSPTLSSGQETQYF. DNA for the CDR3: TGTGCCAGCTCACCTACGCTCAGCTCAGGCCAAGAGACCCAGTACTTC. The chain has TRBV18 and TRBJ2-5, with D hard to call. V lost 3 bases to trimming and J lost 1 base, with 15 bases between them. Germline V gene data show CDR1 as KGHSH and CDR2 as LQKENI. This CDR3 has 16 residues.

The gene calls are TRBV27 and TRBJ1-6, with 12 bases identical to TRBD1. CDR1 is MNHEY, CDR2 SMNVEV, per germline (reference sequence). V shed 5 bases, J shed 3 bases, and the junction held 5 bases outside the gene matches. The CDR3 runs to 17 residues. The CDR3 here is CASSRGTGGGYNSPLHF. The CDR3 DNA reads TGTGCCAGCAGTAGAGGGACAGGGGGCGGCTATAATTCACCCCTCCACTTT.

About this clone: The sample has other DNA sequences that encode this CDR3 too. The genes are TRBV9 and TRBJ2-3, with D possibly matching TRBD2 (5 bases). CDR3 length equals 18 residues. V shed 0 bases and J shed 0 bases, with 17 bases lying between them. Germline V CDR1 and CDR2: SGDLS, YYNGEE. DNA for the CDR3: TGTGCCAGCAGCGTAGATGGTAGCGCGAGTTTTAGCACAGATACGCAGTATTTT. It yields the protein CASSVDGSASFSTDTQYF.

The V gene is TRBV30, the J gene TRBJ1-2, with 7 bases matching TRBD1. The germline V gene has CDR1 GTSNPN and CDR2 SVGIG (reference sequence). The ends lost 0 bases at V and 4 bases at J; junction bases unmatched: 8. This CDR3 region has 15 residues. The CDR3 loop reads CAWSVRGQSSYGYTF. The DNA of the CDR3 is TGTGCCTGGAGTGTACGGGGACAGAGCAGCTATGGCTACACCTTC.

V usage is TRBV7-2 and J usage is TRBJ1-4; 9 bases agree with TRBD1. The CDR3 length is 15 residues. CDR1 is SGHTA, CDR2 FQGNSA, per germline. The ends lost 0 bases at V and 7 bases at J; junction bases unmatched: 3. The CDR3 protein is CASSLAGTGSEKLFF. CDR3 bases: TGTGCCAGCAGCTTAGCCGGGACAGGGAGTGAAAAACTGTTTTTT.

This sequence joins TRBV29-1 and TRBJ2-3; D remains unclear. The CDR3 is 12 residues long. The germline gives CDR1 SQVTM, CDR2 ANQGSEA. Trimming shortened V by 4 bases and J by 4 bases, and 9 bases separated the two germline ends. CDR3 region: CSVVESADTQYF. The CDR3 bases are TGCAGCGTTGTCGAGTCCGCAGATACGCAGTATTTT.

The chain carries TRBV7-6 and TRBJ2-5, with a weak D call TRBD1 (6 bases). CDR1 SGHVS and CDR2 FNYEAQ come from the germline V gene. There are 13 residues in the CDR3. V was trimmed by 5 bases and J by 1 base, leaving 8 bases between them. The chain's CDR3 is CASSRQAQETQYF. As DNA, the CDR3 is TGTGCCAGCAGCCGACAGGCCCAAGAGACCCAGTACTTC.

The chain has TRBV4-1 and TRBJ2-7; 10 nucleotides line up with TRBD1. The length of the CDR3 is 16 residues. J was trimmed by 4 bases and V by 1 base; bases with no gene match: 7. CDR1 and CDR2 (germline): MGHRA, YSYEKL. This CDR3 reads CASSQVQRTGGYEQYF. The CDR3 DNA reads TGCGCCAGCAGCCAAGTTCAACGGACAGGGGGTTACGAGCAGTACTTC.

The chain links TRBV11-3 to TRBJ2-2; D possibly corresponds to TRBD1 (6 bases). This CDR3 contains 16 residues. Germline V gene data show CDR1 as SGHNT and CDR2 as YENEEA. The V end lost 1 base, the J end lost 5 bases, and 14 bases lay between the germline ends. The CDR3 protein is CASSLGDYRETGELFF. In DNA form, the CDR3 reads TGTGCCAGCAGCTTAGGAGACTACAGGGAAACCGGGGAGCTGTTTTTT.

J is TRBJ1-2 and V is TRBV9; 7 nucleotides line up with TRBD1. The CDR3 runs 15 residues. V shed 0 bases, J shed 10 bases, and the junction held 12 bases outside the gene matches. Germline V gene lookup returns CDR1 SGDLS and CDR2 YYNGEE. The CDR3 DNA reads TGTGCCAGCAGCGTAGACCCCGGGAGACAGGGAGACTACACCTTC. It specifies CASSVDPGRQGDYTF. The complete variable domain, with remaining parts taken from reference TRBV9 and TRBJ1-2, reads DSGVTQTPKHLITATGQRVTLRCSPRSGDLSVYWYQQSLDQGLQFLIQYYNGEERAKGNILERFSAQQFPDLHSELNLSSLELGDSALYFCASSVDPGRQGDYTFGSGTRLTVV.

The V call is TRBV7-8, the J call TRBJ2-3; 12 positions match TRBD2. J was trimmed by 2 bases and V by 5 bases; bases with no gene match: 8. This CDR3 has 17 amino acids. CDR1 and CDR2 (germline): SGHVS, FQNEAQ. CDR3 residues: CASSPRLAGELTDTQYF. The DNA of the CDR3 is TGTGCCAGCAGCCCGAGACTAGCGGGGGAGCTCACAGATACGCAGTATTTT.

The J gene is TRBJ1-5, the V gene TRBV7-3; possible D gene TRBD1, 5 bases. This CDR3 comprises 13 residues. Between the trimmed V and J ends, which lost 2 bases and 7 bases, there was a span of 9 bases. Germline V gene data show CDR1 as SGHTA and CDR2 as FQGTGA. CDR3 nucleotide sequence: TGTGCCAGCAGCTTAGGAGGGGCACAGCCCCAGCATTTT. Protein product: CASSLGGAQPQHF.

The chain employs TRBV7-6 and TRBJ2-1, with TRBD2 matching over 16 bases. V was clipped by 0 bases and J by 3 bases; unmatched bases: 5. This CDR3 region has 19 residues. Germline CDR1 and CDR2: SGHVS and FNYEAQ. In DNA form, the CDR3 reads TGTGCCAGCAGCTTAGCCGGGACTAGCGGGGGGGCTGGCTACAATGAGCAGTTCTTC. It is translated as CASSLAGTSGGAGYNEQFF. The full variable domain, completed using reference TRBV7-6 and TRBJ2-1, is GAGVSQSPRYKVTKRGQDVALRCDPISGHVSLYWYRQALGQGPEFLTYFNYEAQQDKSGLPNDRFSAERPEGSISTLTIQRTEQRDSAMYRCASSLAGTSGGAGYNEQFFGPGTRLTVL.

The chain recombines TRBV5-1 with TRBJ1-2; TRBD1 matches 8 bases. Germline trimming cut 4 bases from V and 8 bases from J; bases unmatched to any gene: 10. Looked up from germline, CDR1 is SGHRS and CDR2 is YFSETQ. The CDR3 is 14 residues long. The CDR3 DNA reads TGCGCCAGCAGCAACGGACAGGGTGCGGGAGGCTACACCTTC. It is translated as CASSNGQGAGGYTF.

The chain has TRBV5-8 and TRBJ2-3, with TRBD2 matching over 9 bases. The CDR3 is made up of 16 amino acids. In germline, CDR1 is SGHTS, CDR2 YDEGEE. Trimming cost V 1 base and J 6 bases; bases outside gene matches: 9. CDR3 in amino acids: CASSLFLRGGRDTQYF. CDR3 sequence (DNA): TGTGCCAGCAGCTTGTTTCTGCGGGGGGGCCGTGATACGCAGTATTTT.

The genes are TRBV4-2 and TRBJ2-1, with unresolved D. V was clipped by 3 bases and J by 5 bases, with 14 bases between them. The CDR3 has 15 amino acids. Germline V CDR1 and CDR2: LGHNA, YNFKEQ. The CDR3 protein is CASSHPSTRNNEQFF. For the CDR3, the DNA is TGTGCCAGCAGCCACCCATCGACTCGAAACAATGAGCAGTTCTTC.

The chain joins TRBV11-3 to TRBJ1-4, with D maybe TRBD1 (5 bases). The ends were cut back, 3 bases at V and 8 bases at J, with 13 bases in the middle. Germline lookup yields CDR1 SGHNT and CDR2 YENEEA. The CDR3 is 14 residues long. In DNA, the CDR3 is TGTGCCAGCAGCTTTTCGGGGGTCGACGAAAAACTGTTTTTT. Protein product: CASSFSGVDEKLFF. Together with reference TRBV11-3 and TRBJ1-4, the CDR3 gives the full variable domain: EAGVVQSPRYKIIEKKQPVAFWCNPISGHNTLYWYLQNLGQGPELLIRYENEEAVDDSQLPKDRFSAERLKGVDSTLKIQPAELGDSAVYLCASSFSGVDEKLFFGSGTQLSVL.

In DNA, the CDR3 is TGTGCCAGCAGCTTAGGAGGGTGGGGGCGACAAGAGACCCAGTACTTC. This encodes CASSLGGWGRQETQYF. This chain connects TRBV7-2 to TRBJ2-5; D might be TRBD1 (6 bases). Germline V gene data show CDR1 as SGHTA and CDR2 as FQGNSA. This CDR3 spans 16 amino acids. Between the trimmed V and J ends, which lost 1 base and 2 bases, there was a span of 14 bases. The complete variable domain, with remaining parts taken from reference TRBV7-2 and TRBJ2-5, reads GAGVSQSPSNKVTEKGKDVELRCDPISGHTALYWYRQSLGQGLEFLIYFQGNSAPDKSGLPSDRFSAERTGGSVSTLTIQRTQQEDSAVYLCASSLGGWGRQETQYFGPGTRLLVL.

This clone showed up just a few times. This chain connects TRBV30 to TRBJ1-2; TRBD1 aligns across 8 bases. This CDR3 is 14 amino acids long. Trimming removed 4 bases from V and 3 bases from J; junction bases left unmatched: 7. CDR1 and CDR2 from the germline V gene are GTSNPN and SVGIG (reference sequence). CDR3 loop: CAWKLQTGDYGYTF. The CDR3 DNA reads as TGTGCCTGGAAACTCCAGACAGGGGACTATGGCTACACCTTC.

The chain uses TRBV19 and TRBJ1-1; D uncertain. Between the trimmed V and J ends, which lost 2 bases and 5 bases, there was a span of 12 bases. This CDR3 has 14 amino acids. Germline CDR1 LNHDA, CDR2 SQIVND (reference sequence). The CDR3: CASSIPSTRTEAFF. In nucleotides, the CDR3 is TGTGCCAGTAGTATACCGTCGACTCGGACTGAAGCTTTCTTT.

V is TRBV5-6 and J is TRBJ2-1; D possibly corresponds to TRBD2 (6 bases). V lost 6 bases and J 5 bases, leaving 21 bases between the germline ends. CDR1 and CDR2 (germline): SGHDT, YYEEEE. The CDR3 has 16 residues. The CDR3 sequence: CASTLKGTQVHNEQFF. CDR3 DNA sequence: TGTGCCAGCACCTTAAAGGGGACTCAGGTACACAATGAGCAGTTCTTC.

The gene calls are TRBV9 and TRBJ2-1, with a possible D match to TRBD2 (6 bases). Germline CDR1 reads SGDLS; CDR2 reads YYNGEE. Deletions cut 2 bases from V and 5 bases from J, with 14 bases between. The CDR3 is 15 residues long. CDR3 nucleotide sequence: TGTGCCAGCAGCGTCGCGGGACGGATTAACAATGAGCAGTTCTTC. It translates to CASSVAGRINNEQFF.

This clone occurred once. The junction and the germline gene differ at one end; a read error may be behind it. This chain uses TRBV6-1 with TRBJ1-2; 7 bases map to TRBD1. Germline CDR1 and CDR2: MNHNS and SASEGT. The CDR3 runs 11 residues. Here the CDR3 DNA reads TGTGCCAGCAGTGAAGGCCTTGGGACAGCCTTC. Translation gives CASSEGLGTAF.

The table lists this clone with a few counts. The chain is built from TRBV18 and TRBJ1-6, with 8 positions matching TRBD1. Unmatched junction bases numbered 10, after V lost 3 bases and J lost 9 bases. The CDR3 runs 16 residues. The germline gives CDR1 KGHSH, CDR2 LQKENI. DNA of the CDR3: TGTGCCAGCTCACCCCAGACAGGGGTAGAGCGTTCACCCCTCCACTTT. It translates to CASSPQTGVERSPLHF.

This sequence joins TRBV7-3 and TRBJ2-4; D is ambiguous. The CDR3 has 13 amino acids. Germline V CDR1 and CDR2: SGHTA, FQGTGA. Trimming cost V 0 bases and J 8 bases, with 8 bases left between them. CDR3 protein: CASSLTTMDIQYF. The CDR3 DNA reads as TGTGCCAGCAGCTTAACAACTATGGACATTCAGTACTTC. Full variable domain (missing parts from reference TRBV7-3 and TRBJ2-4): GAGVSQTPSNKVTEKGKYVELRCDPISGHTALYWYRQSLGQGPEFLIYFQGTGAADDSGLPNDRFFAVRPEGSVSTLKIQRTERGDSAVYLCASSLTTMDIQYFGAGTRLSVL.

The V call is TRBV2, the J call TRBJ2-5, with TRBD2 matching 8 bases. Germline V gene lookup returns CDR1 SNHLY and CDR2 FYNNEI. After removal of 2 bases from V and 1 base from J, the junction contained 6 bases not matched to a gene. The CDR3 runs to 16 residues. The CDR3: CASSERSAGGQETQYF. The CDR3 bases are TGTGCCAGCAGTGAAAGATCGGCGGGGGGCCAAGAGACCCAGTACTTC.

The chain employs TRBV7-9 and TRBJ2-3, with TRBD2 identical over 11 bases. The CDR3 sequence is 15 residues long. The germline gives CDR1 SEHNR, CDR2 FQNEAQ (reference sequence). The J segment lost 1 base and the V segment lost 5 bases, leaving 2 bases of the junction unmatched. Written as DNA, the CDR3 is TGTGCCAGCAGCGGGGGACTAGCGGGCACAGATACGCAGTATTTT. This encodes CASSGGLAGTDTQYF.

The chain combines TRBV30 with TRBJ2-2; D remains ambiguous. The germline CDR1 and CDR2 sequences are GTSNPN and SVGIG (reference sequence). The CDR3 spans 14 residues. Between the trimmed V and J ends, which lost 7 bases and 2 bases, there was a span of 14 bases. CDR3 protein: CAFRFGPNTGELFF. In DNA, the CDR3 is TGTGCCTTCAGGTTCGGCCCAAACACCGGGGAGCTGTTTTTT. Looking up the rest from reference TRBV30 and TRBJ2-2 gives the full variable domain: SQTIHQWPATLVQPVGSPLSLECTVEGTSNPNLYWYRQAAGRGLQLLFYSVGIGQISSEVPQNLSASRPQDRQFILSSKKLLLSDSGFYLCAFRFGPNTGELFFGEGSRLTVL.